The 29 T cell receptor beta chains given below trace back to one sample, sequenced in a study of post-analysis software for immune sequencing data. Study-wide findings and caveats: Roughly five TRBV segments appeared more often in patients than in controls, and TRBV5-6, TRBV5-1 and TRBV20-1 were among these.

Unique molecular identifiers had been added to the TCR beta cDNA libraries. One entry per CDR3 protein, called by TCRdb with MiXCR from the PCR reads. The sample includes some 370,000 distinct CDR3 sequences, about a third of them seen just once. These receptors have no known antigen. The material sequenced was blood. The source of these receptors is a girl aged 10 to 17 with multiple sclerosis.

This clonotype has a handful of counts. The rearrangement links TRBV11-2 to TRBJ1-1; no reliable D call. Germline CDR1 reads SGHAT; CDR2 reads FQNNGV. The germline V and J ends were trimmed by 7 bases and 1 base, with 10 bases remaining between them. This CDR3 is built from 13 residues. Written as DNA, the CDR3 is TGTGCCAGCATCATGAGTCAGAACACTGAAGCTTTCTTT. Its translation is CASIMSQNTEAFF.

V gene TRBV20-1 combines with J gene TRBJ2-5, with a weak D call TRBD2 (6 bases). V gave up 0 bases and J gave up 1 base, with 15 bases separating them. The CDR3 runs to 16 residues. Germline loops: CDR1 DFQATT, CDR2 SNEGSKA (reference sequence). CDR3 nucleotides: TGCAGTGCTAGAGATCTTTCGCGGGGTATCCAAGAGACCCAGTACTTC. Amino acids: CSARDLSRGIQETQYF.

The chain joins TRBV27 to TRBJ2-7, with D perhaps matching TRBD1 or TRBD2 (6 bases each). This CDR3 contains 14 residues. The germline V gene has CDR1 MNHEY and CDR2 SMNVEV (reference sequence). V lost 6 bases and J lost 7, with 19 bases in between. In DNA, the CDR3 is TGTGCCAGCAGGTCCGGGACTGGGGGCTGGGAGCAGTACTTC. It is translated as CASRSGTGGWEQYF.

The CDR3 sequence is CSVRQGSGELFF. The CDR3 DNA sequence: TGCAGCGTCAGACAGGGTTCCGGGGAGCTGTTTTTT. The chain has TRBV29-1 and TRBJ2-2; 7 nucleotides match TRBD1. CDR3 size: 12 residues. CDR1 is SQVTM and CDR2 is ANQGSEA in the germline V gene. Trimming removed 6 bases from V and 6 bases from J; junction bases left unmatched: 4.

V is TRBV5-6 and J is TRBJ2-3, with TRBD2 matching over 7 bases. From germline, CDR1 is SGHDT and CDR2 YYEEEE. With 1 base clipped from V and 3 bases from J, the junction kept 11 bases outside the gene matches. The CDR3 consists of 17 residues. The CDR3 DNA reads as TGTGCCAGCAGCTTGCCCCTATCGCGGGGGTTGACAGATACGCAGTATTTT. This encodes CASSLPLSRGLTDTQYF.

J is TRBJ2-1 and V is TRBV4-1; no clear D. The CDR3 is made up of 13 amino acids. In germline, CDR1 is MGHRA, CDR2 YSYEKL. The germline V and J ends were trimmed by 0 bases and 8 bases, with 8 bases remaining between them. The CDR3, as DNA: TGCGCCAGCAGCCAAGACAAGGGTGATGAGCAGTTCTTC. Translated, it gives CASSQDKGDEQFF.

The chain recombines TRBV3-1 with TRBJ2-7; D gene unclear. V lost 0 bases, J lost 2 bases, and 11 bases lay in between. This CDR3 spans 15 amino acids. The germline V gene encodes CDR1 LGHDT and CDR2 YNNKEL (reference sequence). The CDR3 loop is CASSQERYFAYEQYF. CDR3 coding DNA: TGTGCCAGCAGCCAAGAAAGATACTTCGCCTACGAGCAGTACTTC.

This clonotype occurred many times. The V call is TRBV29-1, the J call TRBJ1-4; 8 bases match TRBD1. Trimming took 7 bases from V and 6 from J; bases not matched to a gene: 10. The CDR3 loop spans 14 amino acids. Germline CDR1 SQVTM, CDR2 ANQGSEA. In nucleotides, the CDR3 is TGCAGCGCCGGAGGCGGGACAGGTGATGAAAAACTGTTTTTT. It codes for CSAGGGTGDEKLFF.

This clonotype has just a few counts. The gene calls are TRBV7-3 and TRBJ2-3, with D tentatively TRBD2 (5 bases). CDR3 size: 15 residues. V was shortened by 6 bases and J by 3 bases, with 16 bases between the two germline ends. The V gene's germline CDR1 is SGHTA and CDR2 FQGTGA. CDR3 amino acids: CASSLRAERTDTQYF. The CDR3 DNA is TGTGCCAGCAGTCTCAGAGCGGAAAGAACAGATACGCAGTATTTT. Full variable domain (remainder filled in from reference TRBV7-3 and TRBJ2-3): GAGVSQTPSNKVTEKGKYVELRCDPISGHTALYWYRQSLGQGPEFLIYFQGTGAADDSGLPNDRFFAVRPEGSVSTLKIQRTERGDSAVYLCASSLRAERTDTQYFGPGTRLTVL.

The gene calls are TRBV7-9 and TRBJ2-7; 9 bases are a match to TRBD2. This CDR3 contains 14 residues. Germline V CDR1 and CDR2: SEHNR, FQNEAQ (reference sequence). V dropped 5 bases and J dropped 5; count of bases not matched to a gene: 7. In DNA form, the CDR3 reads TGTGCCAGCAGCGATAGCGGGGGTCGCCACGAGCAGTACTTC. It is translated as CASSDSGGRHEQYF.

This clonotype was observed a handful of times. The chain combines TRBV12-3 or TRBV12-4 with TRBJ2-7; 10 positions agree with TRBD2. Germline trimming cut 7 bases from V and 6 bases from J; bases unmatched to any gene: 12. CDR3 length equals 15 residues. The chain's CDR3 is CASTYGPSGGGEQYF. The CDR3 DNA reads TGTGCCAGCACCTATGGGCCTAGCGGGGGAGGCGAGCAGTACTTC.

This sequence joins TRBV7-8 and TRBJ1-5; no reliable D call. In germline, CDR1 is SGHVS, CDR2 FQNEAQ. The V end lost 1 base, the J end lost 5 bases, and 6 bases lay between the germline ends. The CDR3 contains 13 residues. The CDR3 DNA reads as TGTGCCAGCAGCTTAGAGAGCTATCAGCCCCAGCATTTT. This translates into CASSLESYQPQHF.

V usage is TRBV6-1 and J usage is TRBJ1-1, with D possibly TRBD1 on 5 matching bases. V gave up 8 bases and J gave up 1 base, with 11 bases separating them. The V gene's germline CDR1 is MNHNS and CDR2 SASEGT. CDR3 size: 13 residues. In nucleotides, the CDR3 is TGTGCCAGCGGGGGGGACGCGAACACTGAAGCTTTCTTT. Its protein product is CASGGDANTEAFF.

This clonotype appeared once. One end of the junction is discordant with germline, which a read error may explain. The chain couples TRBV12-3 or TRBV12-4 to TRBJ2-3; TRBD1 matches 9 bases. This CDR3 has 14 amino acids. CDR3 bases: TGTGCCAGCAAACCGGGACAGGGAATAGATACGGAGTATTTT. As protein: CASKPGQGIDTEYF.

This clonotype was counted many times. The J gene is TRBJ1-2, the V gene TRBV12-3 or TRBV12-4; D perhaps matches TRBD1 (5 bases). V was shortened by 9 bases and J by 4 bases, with 12 bases between the two germline ends. The CDR3 covers 12 residues. CDR3 in DNA: TGTGCCAGTACCGGGACGGCCTATGGCTACACCTTC. It is translated as CASTGTAYGYTF.

The J gene is TRBJ2-3, the V gene TRBV7-2; 10 bases match TRBD2. Germline CDR1 is SGHTA and CDR2 is FQGNSA. V was pared by 9 bases and J by 0 bases, with 6 bases of the junction left unmatched. CDR3 length: 15 amino acids. The CDR3: CASRSGGMSTDTQYF. The CDR3 DNA sequence: TGTGCCAGTCGTAGCGGGGGGATGAGCACAGATACGCAGTATTTT.

CDR3 in DNA: TGTGCCAGCTCAGGGATGGGACTCGGTCCTCAGTACTTC. Protein sequence: CASSGMGLGPQYF. The chain couples TRBV12-3 or TRBV12-4 to TRBJ2-4, with a possible D match to TRBD2 (6 bases). The CDR3 covers 13 residues. The ends were cut back, 8 bases at V and 12 bases at J, with 20 bases in the middle.

This clonotype has only a few counts. J is TRBJ2-7 and V is TRBV4-3; 10 bases are shared with TRBD2. Trimming at V came to 3 bases and at J to 4 bases, leaving 9 bases not matched to a gene. Looked up from germline, CDR1 is LGHNA and CDR2 is YSLEER. The CDR3 is made up of 16 amino acids. CDR3 loop: CASSHYSGGKEYEQYF. Here the CDR3 DNA reads TGCGCCAGCAGCCACTATAGCGGGGGGAAGGAGTACGAGCAGTACTTC.

The chain recombines TRBV15 with TRBJ2-5, with a weak D call TRBD2 (6 bases). The CDR3 runs to 15 residues. The germline gives CDR1 LNHNV, CDR2 YYDKDF (reference sequence). The V end was cut by 0 bases, the J end by 4 bases, with 12 bases between. CDR3 sequence reads: CATSRDRGWGETQYF. CDR3 nucleotide sequence: TGTGCCACCAGCAGAGATCGGGGGTGGGGAGAGACCCAGTACTTC.

This clonotype was detected only a few times. V and J are TRBV6-1 and TRBJ2-7; 11 positions match TRBD2. The V segment lost 4 bases and the J segment 2 bases; nucleotides outside the gene matches: 4. The CDR3 sequence is 15 residues long. Germline loops: CDR1 MNHNS, CDR2 SASEGT. This chain's CDR3 is CASSVLAGGTYEQYF. CDR3 nucleotides: TGTGCCAGCAGTGTTCTAGCGGGGGGTACCTACGAGCAGTACTTC.

This chain connects TRBV7-2 to TRBJ2-2; 8 bases line up with TRBD1. The CDR3 loop spans 15 amino acids. Germline V gene data show CDR1 as SGHTA and CDR2 as FQGNSA. V lost 1 base to trimming and J lost 4 bases; unmatched junction nucleotides: 2. CDR3 bases: TGTGCCAGCAGCTTAGACAGGGGGAGCACCGGGGAGCTGTTTTTT. Translated, it gives CASSLDRGSTGELFF.

V usage is TRBV20-1 and J usage is TRBJ2-1; D is perhaps TRBD2 (5 bases). Trimming took 2 bases from V and 13 from J, leaving 21 bases between them. Germline V lookup: CDR1 DFQATT, CDR2 SNEGSKA (reference sequence). The CDR3 totals 14 residues. The CDR3 region is CSARPPAGKETQFF. CDR3 nucleotide sequence: TGCAGTGCTAGACCCCCGGCCGGGAAAGAGACCCAGTTCTTC.

About this clonotype itself: The junction does not match germline at one end; this may be a read error. This rearrangement joins TRBV2 to TRBJ2-7; 11 bases are shared with TRBD2. CDR3 length equals 17 residues. Germline V lookup: CDR1 SNHLY, CDR2 FYNNEI. CDR3 nucleotide sequence: TGTGCCAGCTGTCGCTGGGAGACTAGCGGGAAGGACGACGAGCGGTACTTC. It specifies CASCRWETSGKDDERYF.

The J gene is TRBJ1-1, the V gene TRBV12-3 or TRBV12-4; D remains ambiguous. Trimming stripped 3 bases from V and 8 bases from J, with 10 bases between. This CDR3 is 12 amino acids long. CDR3: CASSFMVGEAFF. The CDR3 region has the DNA TGTGCCAGCAGTTTTATGGTCGGAGAAGCTTTCTTT.

The table lists this clonotype with a few counts. This chain joins TRBV18 and TRBJ2-7; tentative D call: TRBD2 (6 bases). V gave up 3 bases and J gave up 5 bases, with 20 bases separating them. Germline V lookup: CDR1 KGHSH, CDR2 LQKENI. This CDR3 spans 16 amino acids. CDR3 nucleotide sequence: TGTGCCAGCTCACCTCAGGAGGGGAAAGCTGGCAACGAGCAGTACTTC. It translates to CASSPQEGKAGNEQYF.

The sample holds a few counts of this clonotype. CDR3 in amino acids: CASRKEGKGATGELFF. DNA for the CDR3: TGTGCCAGCAGGAAGGAGGGAAAGGGGGCGACCGGGGAGCTGTTTTTT. The chain uses TRBV12-3 or TRBV12-4 and TRBJ2-2, with D maybe TRBD1 (7 bases). With 6 bases removed from V and 5 bases from J, the gap between germline ends came to 19 bases. The CDR3 is 16 residues long.

A few counts support this clonotype. The chain couples TRBV4-3 to TRBJ2-7; tentatively, D is TRBD1 (6 bases). The CDR3 runs to 15 residues. Trimming removed 1 base from V and 2 bases from J, with 12 bases in between. CDR1 and CDR2 (germline): LGHNA, YSLEER. CDR3 bases: TGCGCCAGCAGCCAAGCTAGGCAGGGGCCCTACGAGCAGTACTTC. As protein: CASSQARQGPYEQYF.

Only a few counts were recorded for this clonotype. The V and J genes are TRBV7-9 and TRBJ1-1, with D possibly being TRBD1 (5 bases). The germline V and J ends were trimmed by 1 base and 10 bases, with 10 bases remaining between them. Germline V CDR1 and CDR2: SEHNR, FQNEAQ (reference sequence). The CDR3 runs 12 residues. The DNA of the CDR3 is TGTGCCAGCAGCTTAGAGTCAGGGAGAGCTTTCTTT. Its protein product is CASSLESGRAFF.

This clonotype was detected only a few times. The V gene is TRBV6-6, the J gene TRBJ2-4; D uncertain. Germline values: CDR1 MNHNY, CDR2 SVGAGI (reference sequence). V dropped 10 bases and J dropped 3 bases, with 13 bases sitting between them. CDR3 length: 13 amino acids. The CDR3 DNA reads as TGTGCCACCTTTTGGGCTCGCAAAAACATTCAGTACTTC. It is translated as CATFWARKNIQYF.